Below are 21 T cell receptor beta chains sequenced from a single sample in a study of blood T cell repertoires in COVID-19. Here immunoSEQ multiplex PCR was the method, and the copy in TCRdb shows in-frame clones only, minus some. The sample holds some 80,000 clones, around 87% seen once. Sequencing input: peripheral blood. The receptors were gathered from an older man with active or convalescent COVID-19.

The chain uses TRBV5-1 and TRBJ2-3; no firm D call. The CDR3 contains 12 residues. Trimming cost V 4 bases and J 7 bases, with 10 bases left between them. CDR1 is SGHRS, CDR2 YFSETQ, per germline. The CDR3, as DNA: TGCGCCAGCAGCCCACAGAGTAATACGCAGTATTTT. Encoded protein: CASSPQSNTQYF.

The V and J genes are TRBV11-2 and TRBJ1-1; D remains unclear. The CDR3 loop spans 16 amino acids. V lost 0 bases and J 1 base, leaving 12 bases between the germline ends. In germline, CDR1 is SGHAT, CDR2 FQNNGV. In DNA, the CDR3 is TGTGCCAGCAGCTTAGAAGGAAGTCAGCGGAACACTGAAGCTTTCTTT. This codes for CASSLEGSQRNTEAFF.

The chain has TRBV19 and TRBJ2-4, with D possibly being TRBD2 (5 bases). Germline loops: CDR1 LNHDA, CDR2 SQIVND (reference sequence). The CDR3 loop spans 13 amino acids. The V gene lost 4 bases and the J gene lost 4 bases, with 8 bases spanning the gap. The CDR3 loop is CASSSGHKNIQYF. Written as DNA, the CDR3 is TGTGCCAGTAGTAGCGGGCATAAAAACATTCAGTACTTC.

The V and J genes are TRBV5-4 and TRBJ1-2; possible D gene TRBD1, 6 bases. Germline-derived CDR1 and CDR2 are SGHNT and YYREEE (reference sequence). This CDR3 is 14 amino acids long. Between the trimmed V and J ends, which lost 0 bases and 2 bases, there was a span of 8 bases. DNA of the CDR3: TGTGCCAGCAGCTTGGGGACAGCAAACTATGGCTACACCTTC. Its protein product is CASSLGTANYGYTF. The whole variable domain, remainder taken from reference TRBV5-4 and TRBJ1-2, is ETGVTQSPTHLIKTRGQQVTLRCSSQSGHNTVSWYQQALGQGPQFIFQYYREEENGRGNFPPRFSGLQFPNYSSELNVNALELDDSALYLCASSLGTANYGYTFGSGTRLTVV.

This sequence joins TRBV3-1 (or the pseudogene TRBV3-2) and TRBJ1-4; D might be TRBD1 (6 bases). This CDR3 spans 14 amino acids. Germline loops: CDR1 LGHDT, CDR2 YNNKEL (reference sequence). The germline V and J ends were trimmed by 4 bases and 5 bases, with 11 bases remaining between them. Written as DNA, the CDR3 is TGTGCCAGCAGCCCCCGACAGGAAAATGAAAAACTGTTTTTT. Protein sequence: CASSPRQENEKLFF.

CDR3 residues: CTSSQGRSGTANGYTF. Written as DNA, the CDR3 is TGCACCAGCAGCCAAGGACGCTCCGGGACAGCAAATGGCTACACCTTC. This sequence joins TRBV1 and TRBJ1-2; TRBD1 reflects the table's D call only, with no check against the DNA. TRBV1 is labeled a pseudogene. The CDR3 has 16 amino acids.

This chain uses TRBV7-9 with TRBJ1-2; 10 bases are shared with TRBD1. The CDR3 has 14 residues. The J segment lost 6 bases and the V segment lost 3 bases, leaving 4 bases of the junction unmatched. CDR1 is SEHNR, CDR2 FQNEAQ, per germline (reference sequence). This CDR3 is CASSLTGGRDGYTF. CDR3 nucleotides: TGTGCCAGCAGCTTGACAGGGGGCAGGGATGGCTACACCTTC. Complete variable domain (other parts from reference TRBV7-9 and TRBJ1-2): DTGVSQNPRHKITKRGQNVTFRCDPISEHNRLYWYRQTLGQGPEFLTYFQNEAQLEKSRLLSDRFSAERPKGSFSTLEIQRTEQGDSAMYLCASSLTGGRDGYTFGSGTRLTVV.

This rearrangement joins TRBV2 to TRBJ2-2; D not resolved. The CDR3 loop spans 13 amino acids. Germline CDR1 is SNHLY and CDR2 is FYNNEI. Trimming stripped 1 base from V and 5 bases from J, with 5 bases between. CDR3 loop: CASSEVGTGELFF. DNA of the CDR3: TGTGCCAGCAGTGAAGTCGGGACCGGGGAGCTGTTTTTT.

CDR3 residues: CASGQLNTIYF. As DNA, the CDR3 is TGTGCCAGCGGTCAGTTAAACACCATATATTTT. The rearrangement links TRBV9 to TRBJ1-3; no clear D gene. This CDR3 spans 11 amino acids. Trimming stripped 7 bases from V and 6 bases from J, with 8 bases between. In germline, CDR1 is SGDLS, CDR2 YYNGEE.

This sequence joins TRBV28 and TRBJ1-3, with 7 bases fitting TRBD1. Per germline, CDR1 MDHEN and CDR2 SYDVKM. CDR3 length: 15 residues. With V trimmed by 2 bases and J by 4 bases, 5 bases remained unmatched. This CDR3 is CASSLPTGVGNTIYF. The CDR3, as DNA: TGTGCCAGCAGTTTACCAACAGGGGTAGGAAACACCATATATTTT.

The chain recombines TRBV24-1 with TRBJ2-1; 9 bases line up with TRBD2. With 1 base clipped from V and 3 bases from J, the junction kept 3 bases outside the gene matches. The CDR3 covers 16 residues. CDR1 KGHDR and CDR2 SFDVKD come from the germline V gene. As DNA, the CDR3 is TGTGCCACCAGTGATTTATCTAGCGGGGTCTACAATGAGCAGTTCTTC. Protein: CATSDLSSGVYNEQFF.

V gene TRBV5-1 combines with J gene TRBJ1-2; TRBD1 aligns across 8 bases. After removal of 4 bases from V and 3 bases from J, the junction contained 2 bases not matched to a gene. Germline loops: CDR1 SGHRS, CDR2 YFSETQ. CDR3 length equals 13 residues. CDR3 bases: TGCGCCAGCAGCCCGGGACAGGACTATGGCTACACCTTC. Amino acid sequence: CASSPGQDYGYTF.

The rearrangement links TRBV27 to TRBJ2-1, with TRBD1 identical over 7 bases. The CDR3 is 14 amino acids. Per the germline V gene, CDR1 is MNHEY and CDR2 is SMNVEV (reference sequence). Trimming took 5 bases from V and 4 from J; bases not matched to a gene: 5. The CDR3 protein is CASSKTGLYNEQFF. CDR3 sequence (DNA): TGTGCCAGCAGTAAGACAGGGCTTTACAATGAGCAGTTCTTC.

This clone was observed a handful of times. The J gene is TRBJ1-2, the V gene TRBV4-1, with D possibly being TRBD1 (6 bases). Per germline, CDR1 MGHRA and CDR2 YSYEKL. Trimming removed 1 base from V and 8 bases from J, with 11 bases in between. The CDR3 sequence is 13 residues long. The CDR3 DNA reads TGCGCCAGCAGCCAAGTACAGGGTGGCGGCTACACCTTC. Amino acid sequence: CASSQVQGGGYTF.

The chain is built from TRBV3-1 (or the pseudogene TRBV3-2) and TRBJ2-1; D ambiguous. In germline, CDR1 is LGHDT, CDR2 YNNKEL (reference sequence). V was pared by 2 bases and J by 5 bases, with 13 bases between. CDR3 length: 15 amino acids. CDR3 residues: CASSQHPRRDNEQFF. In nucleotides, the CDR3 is TGTGCCAGCAGCCAACACCCCCGTCGAGACAATGAGCAGTTCTTC.

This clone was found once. Here the CDR3 DNA reads TGTGCCAGCTCACCACTCGGAGGGGAAAAACTGTTTTTT. Translation gives CASSPLGGEKLFF. The chain is built from TRBV18 and TRBJ1-4; no definite D call. Germline V gene data show CDR1 as KGHSH and CDR2 as LQKENI. Trimming removed 1 base at V and 8 bases at J, with 8 bases between. The CDR3 totals 13 residues.

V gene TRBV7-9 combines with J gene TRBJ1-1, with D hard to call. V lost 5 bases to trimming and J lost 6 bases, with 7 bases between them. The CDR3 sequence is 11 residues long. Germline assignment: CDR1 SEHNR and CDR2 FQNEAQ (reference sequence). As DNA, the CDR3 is TGTGCCAGCAGCAATCCTGCTGAAGCTTTCTTT. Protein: CASSNPAEAFF.

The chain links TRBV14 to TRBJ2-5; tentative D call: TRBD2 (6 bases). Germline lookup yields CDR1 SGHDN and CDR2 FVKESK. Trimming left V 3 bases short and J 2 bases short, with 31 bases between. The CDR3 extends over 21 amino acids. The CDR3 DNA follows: TGTGCCAGCAGCCACGGAAAGGCGGAGGATGGGGAGGATTATGCTCAAGAGACCCAGTACTTC. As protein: CASSHGKAEDGEDYAQETQYF. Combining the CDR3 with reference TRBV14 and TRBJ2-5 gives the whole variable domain EAGVTQFPSHSVIEKGQTVTLRCDPISGHDNLYWYRRVMGKEIKFLLHFVKESKQDESGMPNNRFLAERTGGTYSTLKVQPAELEDSGVYFCASSHGKAEDGEDYAQETQYFGPGTRLLVL.

CDR3 protein: CASTGGGANTGELFF. In DNA, the CDR3 is TGTGCCAGTACCGGCGGAGGTGCGAACACCGGGGAGCTGTTTTTT. V is TRBV19 and J is TRBJ2-2; TRBD2 might be the D (5 bases). The CDR3 is made up of 15 amino acids. V lost 7 bases and J 0 bases, leaving 12 bases between the germline ends. Germline V gene sequence: CDR1 LNHDA, CDR2 SQIVND (reference sequence).

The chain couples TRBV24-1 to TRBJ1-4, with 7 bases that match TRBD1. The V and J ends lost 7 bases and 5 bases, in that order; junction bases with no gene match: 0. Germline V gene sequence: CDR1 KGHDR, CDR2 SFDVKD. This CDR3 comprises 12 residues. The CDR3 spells CATRTGNEKLFF. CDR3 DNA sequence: TGTGCCACCAGGACAGGGAATGAAAAACTGTTTTTT.

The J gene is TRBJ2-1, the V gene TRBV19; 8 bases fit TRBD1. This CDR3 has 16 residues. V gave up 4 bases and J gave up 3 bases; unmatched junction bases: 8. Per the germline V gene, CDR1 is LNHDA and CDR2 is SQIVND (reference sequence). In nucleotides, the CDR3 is TGTGCCAGTAGTACACCAACAGGGGGAGGCTACAATGAGCAGTTCTTC. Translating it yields CASSTPTGGGYNEQFF.